The text below deals with one T cell receptor beta chain. This sample is part of a study of T cell responses to AZD1222 COVID-19 vaccine. Profiled with immunoSEQ multiplex PCR; TCRdb holds only in-frame clones, not every one. The sample records around 92,000 clones, around 84% being singletons. This CDR3 comprises 13 residues. Trimming at V came to 10 bases and at J to 1 base, leaving 7 bases not matched to a gene. From germline, CDR1 is SNHLY and CDR2 FYNNEI. The genes are TRBV2 and TRBJ2-7, with 7 positions matching TRBD2. The TCR originated in an adult in good health. Source: peripheral blood, taken on day 0 of AZD1222 vaccination. CDR3 nucleotide sequence: TGTGCCATCAGGGACGGGGGGTCCTACGAGCAGTACTTC. Protein sequence: CAIRDGGSYEQYF.